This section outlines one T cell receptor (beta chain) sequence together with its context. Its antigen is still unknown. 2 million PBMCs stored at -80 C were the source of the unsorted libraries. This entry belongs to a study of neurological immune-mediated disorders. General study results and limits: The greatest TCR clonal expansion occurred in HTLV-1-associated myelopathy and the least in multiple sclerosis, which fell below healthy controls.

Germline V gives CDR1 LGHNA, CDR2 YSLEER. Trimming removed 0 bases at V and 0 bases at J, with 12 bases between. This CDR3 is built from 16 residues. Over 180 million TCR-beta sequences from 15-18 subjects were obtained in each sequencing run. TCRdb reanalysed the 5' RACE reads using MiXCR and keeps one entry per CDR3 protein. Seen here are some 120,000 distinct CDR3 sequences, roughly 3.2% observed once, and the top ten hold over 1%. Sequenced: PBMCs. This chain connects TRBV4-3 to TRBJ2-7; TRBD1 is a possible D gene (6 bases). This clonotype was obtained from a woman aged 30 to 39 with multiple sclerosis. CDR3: CASSQEWGPSSYEQYF. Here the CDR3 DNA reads TGCGCCAGCAGCCAAGAATGGGGGCCGAGCTCCTACGAGCAGTACTTC.